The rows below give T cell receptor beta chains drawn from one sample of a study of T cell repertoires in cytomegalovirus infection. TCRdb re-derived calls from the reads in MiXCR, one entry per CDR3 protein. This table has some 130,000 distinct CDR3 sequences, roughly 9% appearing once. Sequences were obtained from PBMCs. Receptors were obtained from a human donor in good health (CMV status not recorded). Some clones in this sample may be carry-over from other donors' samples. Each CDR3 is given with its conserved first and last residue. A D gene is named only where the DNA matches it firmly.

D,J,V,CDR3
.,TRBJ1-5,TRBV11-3,CASSPDRLSNQPQHF
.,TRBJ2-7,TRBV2,CASIIDIHSYEQYF
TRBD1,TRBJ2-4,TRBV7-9,CASSLGGGGGSDIQYF
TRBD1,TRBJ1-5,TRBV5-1,CASSPGTGPQHF
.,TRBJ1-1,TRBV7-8,CASSVTGGTEAFF
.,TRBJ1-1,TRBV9,CASTAESGFTEAFF
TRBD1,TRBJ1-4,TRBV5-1,CASSGGRGTGVPTNEKLFF
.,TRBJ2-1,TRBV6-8,CASSYGRWSEQIF
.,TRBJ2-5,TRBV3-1,CAHGWVQETQYF
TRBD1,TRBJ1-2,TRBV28,CASRTPGTGTVYTF
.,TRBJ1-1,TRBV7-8,CASSRGEGYTEAFF
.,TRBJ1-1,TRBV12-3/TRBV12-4,CASSFAGKGVEAFF
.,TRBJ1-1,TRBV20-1,CSAREGEDTEAFF
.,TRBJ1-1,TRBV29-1,CSVDMKAGVTEAFF
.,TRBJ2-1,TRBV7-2,CASSLDPQMGTGYNEQFF
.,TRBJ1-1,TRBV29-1,CSVVGQNTEAFF
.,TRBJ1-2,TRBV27,CASKGQWTGYTF
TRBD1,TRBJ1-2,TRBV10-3,CAISLQGRDGYTF
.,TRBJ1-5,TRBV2,CASSGRPGSNQPQHF
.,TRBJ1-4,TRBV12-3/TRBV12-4,CASNPTGLGEKLFF
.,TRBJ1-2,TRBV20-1,CSAYRGYTF
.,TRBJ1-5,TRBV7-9,CASSSSDRSNQPQHF
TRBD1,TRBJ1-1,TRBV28,CASSRGQGREAFF
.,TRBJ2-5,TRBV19,CASGRGQETQYF
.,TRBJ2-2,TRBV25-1,CASSELGTGELFF
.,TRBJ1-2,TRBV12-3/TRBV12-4,CASTFPRGQPHRGYTF
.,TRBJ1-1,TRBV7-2,CASSLVRTGTEAFF
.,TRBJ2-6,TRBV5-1,CASSLDTRVLTF
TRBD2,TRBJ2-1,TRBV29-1,CSVFIAGGEQFF
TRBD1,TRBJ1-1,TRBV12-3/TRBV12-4,CASSSGTGKATEAFF
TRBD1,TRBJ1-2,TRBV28,CASSLGQGDYGYTF
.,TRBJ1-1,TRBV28,CASSLLAGKAFF
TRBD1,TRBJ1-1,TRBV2,CASSPQGAAMNTEAFF
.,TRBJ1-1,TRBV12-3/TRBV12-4,CASSFYGGTEAFF
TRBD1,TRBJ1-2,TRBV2,CASSRDRAQGGYTF
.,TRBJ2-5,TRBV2,CASRAGTGLETQYF
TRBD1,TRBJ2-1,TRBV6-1,CASSPRDRGIYNEQFF
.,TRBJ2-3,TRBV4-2,CASSQDEGRLAGDTQYF